This T cell receptor beta chain comes out of a study of Graves' ophthalmopathy and Graves' hyperthyroidism. Findings of the study overall: Ophthalmopathy was separated from stable hyperthyroidism by a 13-signature model with 85% to 90% sensitivity and around 81% specificity.

The authors amplified TCR beta CDR3 regions from RNA transcripts. A first-round RT-PCR used HTBI primers, followed by a second-round multiplex PCR. TCRdb used MiXCR to reprocess the multiplex PCR reads, holding one entry per CDR3 protein. The sample consists of about 400,000 distinct CDR3 sequences, about 16% of them appearing once. Certain patients, namely those with other autoimmune diseases, uncontrolled infections, pregnancy or lactation, were excluded. Deletions cut 4 bases from V and 6 bases from J, with 6 bases between. CDR3 length: 12 amino acids. CDR1 is SGHDN and CDR2 is FVKESK in the germline V gene. This clonotype has at least ten counts. Its specificity is unknown.

The V call is TRBV14, the J call TRBJ2-2; D not certain. Sequenced material: peripheral blood. The receptor was derived from a woman aged 18-30 years with Graves' ophthalmopathy. In nucleotides, the CDR3 is TGTGCCAGCAGCCTACAAGCCGGGGAGCTGTTTTTT. It yields the protein CASSLQAGELFF.